The T cell receptor (beta chain) under discussion was sequenced for a study of cytomegalovirus exposure and HLA in healthy donors listed by TCRdb under 2017. About the full investigation: According to a later analysis, one platform produced both the 100 to 150 validation repertoires and the 670 or so repertoires of the first cohort. The aim of the study was to test whether cataloging public T cell receptors could identify signatures of past pathogen exposure. In addition to the first cohort of 650 to 750 subjects, a separate validation cohort of around 110 different subjects was used. To predict cytomegalovirus infection status, the study combined high-throughput TCR immunosequencing, statistical association of individual TCRs with disease status, and machine learning.

Separate from the approximately 670-subject first cohort, the validation cohort of roughly 110 subjects was the group to which the donors belonged. Broad study findings and their caveats: Across donors, most TCR sequences were observed very rarely, whereas some public TCRs were present in many individuals. In a later analysis, TCRs clustered in the first cohort were found to also tend to co-occur in the roughly 110 validation repertoires, with approximately 93% of cluster scores above 0. In the study, 150 to 200 TCR beta chains were listed as associated with cytomegalovirus. The authors suggested that the approach could potentially be extended to other disease states and immunological phenotypes. A later analysis had no HLA typing for the validation cohort, so co-occurrence there was scored across all 120 or so repertoires. The classifier was reported to diagnose cytomegalovirus status with high specificity and sensitivity in both the original cohort and the validation cohort. In vitro tests confirmed that three of the cytomegalovirus-associated TCR beta chains recognize cytomegalovirus antigens.

Receptor amplification or capture employed the immunoSEQ multiplex PCR assay. Regarding the original processing steps: A statistical classification framework was developed to diagnose cytomegalovirus status using the catalog of TCR beta chain sequences. TCRdb holds this immuneACCESS table with in-frame rearrangements only. Some clones are missing; in checked studies, unresolved V genes explain under half, and the rest has no known cause. From that table come the V and J calls and clone size; the DNA was used to work out D and trimming. The sample yields about 150,000 clones; approximately 86% were counted once. The ten largest clones represent 20% to 25% of the sample. The germline V gene provides CDR1 SGDLS and CDR2 YYNGEE. V lost 3 bases and J lost 7 bases; the stretch between them is 20 bases long. The CDR3 measures 15 amino acids from cysteine to phenylalanine. Of the read, only the CDR3 DNA is kept; its 45 bases are in frame from base 1.

On this clone itself: This clone's antigen is unknown. The sample holds no much larger clone one base away, and base qualities are not on file.

The chain is encoded by TRBV9 joined to TRBJ2-7; TRBD2 is a weak D gene call, 5 bases matching. This clonotype originated in a man between 18 and 29 years old in good health and CMV-seropositive. Material: PBMCs. The DNA sequence is as follows: TGTGCCAGCAGCGCAGTAGTGGGCGAGGGTAGTGAGCAGTACTTC. This encodes CASSAVVGEGSEQYF.